Included here is one TCR beta chain sequence, with context. What it binds is not known. The CDR3 has 14 amino acids. V shed 2 bases and J shed 3 bases, with 9 bases lying between them. Per the germline V gene, CDR1 is SGHAT and CDR2 is FQNNGV. Treatment given: 15 to 20 received Ad26.COV2.S at low or high dose, single or two shots; 5 received placebo; per-sample allocation not given. Sampling was done on day 63 after the first vaccine or placebo injection. A Boston donor was an adult aged 18-55 years. Vaccination employed an Ad26 vector expressing the Wuhan-strain SARS-CoV-2 spike. The data were taken from a study of Ad26.COV2.S vaccination and SARS-CoV-2 variants. Study at large: Recipients of Ad26.COV2.S got it intramuscularly, once or twice 56 days apart. Study-level findings and limits: Following vaccination, spike-specific CD8+ and CD4+ T cell responses reportedly exhibited substantial breadth.

Clones were sequenced by immunoSEQ multiplex PCR, and TCRdb holds only the in-frame ones, with some missing. This table holds about 350,000 clones, 85% found once. This chain joins TRBV11-2 and TRBJ2-3; D is possibly TRBD1 or TRBD2 (6 bases each). This TCR was sampled from a person between 18 and 60 years old who received the Ad26.COV2.S COVID-19 vaccine or a placebo. Sample: peripheral blood, taken in a trial of Ad26.COV2.S vaccine versus placebo. The CDR3 region is CASSLWRGTDTQYF. The CDR3 nucleotides are TGTGCCAGCAGCTTATGGAGGGGGACAGATACGCAGTATTTT.